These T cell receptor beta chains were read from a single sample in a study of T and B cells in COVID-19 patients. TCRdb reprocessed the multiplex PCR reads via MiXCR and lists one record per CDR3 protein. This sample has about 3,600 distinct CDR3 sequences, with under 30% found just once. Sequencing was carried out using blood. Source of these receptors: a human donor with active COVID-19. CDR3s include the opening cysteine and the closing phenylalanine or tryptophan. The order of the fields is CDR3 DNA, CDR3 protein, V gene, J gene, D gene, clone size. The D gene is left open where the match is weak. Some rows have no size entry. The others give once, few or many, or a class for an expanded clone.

CDR3nt: TGCAGTGCTAGTGCCGTATTTCAAGGGGCGAGCTCCCACGAGCAGTACTTC
CDR3aa: CSASAVFQGASSHEQYF
v_gene: TRBV20-1
j_gene: TRBJ2-7
d_gene: NA
abundance: NA

CDR3nt: TGTGCCATCACCCGGGACAGCTCCTACGAGCAGTACTTC
CDR3aa: CAITRDSSYEQYF
v_gene: TRBV10-3
j_gene: TRBJ2-7
d_gene: TRBD1
abundance: medium-sized

CDR3nt: TGTGCCAGCAGCTTACTAGCGGGGGGGGAGGATACGCAGTATTTT
CDR3aa: CASSLLAGGEDTQYF
v_gene: TRBV11-2
j_gene: TRBJ2-3
d_gene: TRBD2
abundance: NA

CDR3nt: TGTGCCAGCAGCTGGGGGTCGAGTGCCTACGAGCAGTACTTC
CDR3aa: CASSWGSSAYEQYF
v_gene: TRBV5-6
j_gene: TRBJ2-7
d_gene: NA
abundance: medium-sized

CDR3nt: TGTGCCAGCAGCCCCACGGGGAGATTACAAGAGACCCAGTACTTC
CDR3aa: CASSPTGRLQETQYF
v_gene: TRBV5-6
j_gene: TRBJ2-5
d_gene: NA
abundance: medium-sized

CDR3nt: TGTGCCAGCACCCGGACCTGGGGGGGGGTGAACACTGAAGCTTTCTTT
CDR3aa: CASTRTWGGVNTEAFF
v_gene: TRBV5-5
j_gene: TRBJ1-1
d_gene: NA
abundance: few

CDR3nt: TGTGCCTGGAGCCTACTCGGAGCGGCGAACACCGGGGAGCTGTTTTTT
CDR3aa: CAWSLLGAANTGELFF
v_gene: TRBV30
j_gene: TRBJ2-2
d_gene: NA
abundance: large

CDR3nt: TGCGCCAGCAGCTTGGCCCGGGGACAGGGGGCCTACGAGCAGTACTTC
CDR3aa: CASSLARGQGAYEQYF
v_gene: TRBV5-1
j_gene: TRBJ2-7
d_gene: TRBD1
abundance: few

CDR3nt: TGCAGTGCTAGGGCAGGGGCCGGGGGGACTGAAAAACTGTTTTTT
CDR3aa: CSARAGAGGTEKLFF
v_gene: TRBV20-1
j_gene: TRBJ1-4
d_gene: NA
abundance: NA

CDR3nt: TGTGCCAGCAGCTTAGGCCGGGACTATGGCTACACCTTC
CDR3aa: CASSLGRDYGYTF
v_gene: TRBV7-9
j_gene: TRBJ1-2
d_gene: NA
abundance: few

CDR3nt: TGCAGCGTTGAAACAGGGACCACAGATACGCAGTATTTT
CDR3aa: CSVETGTTDTQYF
v_gene: TRBV29-1
j_gene: TRBJ2-3
d_gene: NA
abundance: large

CDR3nt: TGTGCCAGCAGTGAACAGATTTCGGATTTTTCCTACAATGAGCAGTTCTTC
CDR3aa: CASSEQISDFSYNEQFF
v_gene: TRBV6-1
j_gene: TRBJ2-1
d_gene: NA
abundance: medium-sized

CDR3nt: TGTGCCACAGACCAAAGAGGACTAGCGGGAGGAAAGGAGACCCAGTACTTC
CDR3aa: CATDQRGLAGGKETQYF
v_gene: TRBV6-1
j_gene: TRBJ2-5
d_gene: TRBD2
abundance: medium-sized

CDR3nt: TGTGCCAGCAGCTGGACAGTTGAAGCTTTCTTT
CDR3aa: CASSWTVEAFF
v_gene: TRBV6-5
j_gene: TRBJ1-1
d_gene: NA
abundance: few

CDR3nt: TGCAGTGCTAGAGATTCGAGAGGAAGGGGGTCCCAGCATTTT
CDR3aa: CSARDSRGRGSQHF
v_gene: TRBV20-1
j_gene: TRBJ1-5
d_gene: NA
abundance: NA

CDR3nt: TGTGCCAGCAGAGAGTGGGGGGGCACAGATACGCAGTATTTT
CDR3aa: CASREWGGTDTQYF
v_gene: TRBV6-5
j_gene: TRBJ2-3
d_gene: NA
abundance: once

CDR3nt: TGCAGTGCTAGAGCCTTCACCCAACAGCCCCAGCATTTT
CDR3aa: CSARAFTQQPQHF
v_gene: TRBV20-1
j_gene: TRBJ1-5
d_gene: NA
abundance: NA

CDR3nt: TGTGCCAGCTCCCCCGCCGGAGCCAGCTCCTACGAGCAGTACTTC
CDR3aa: CASSPAGASSYEQYF
v_gene: TRBV18
j_gene: TRBJ2-7
d_gene: NA
abundance: many

CDR3nt: TGCGCCAGCAGCCCCGGACAGAATGGGGCCAACGTCCTGACTTTC
CDR3aa: CASSPGQNGANVLTF
v_gene: TRBV5-1
j_gene: TRBJ2-6
d_gene: NA
abundance: medium-sized

CDR3nt: TGTGCTAGTGGCCACTCCTCCGGGACAGAAGCTTTCTTT
CDR3aa: CASGHSSGTEAFF
v_gene: TRBV12-3/TRBV12-4
j_gene: TRBJ1-1
d_gene: NA
abundance: NA

CDR3nt: TGTGCCAGTAGTACCACAGGGTTCCAGACCCAGTACTTC
CDR3aa: CASSTTGFQTQYF
v_gene: TRBV19
j_gene: TRBJ2-5
d_gene: NA
abundance: medium-sized

CDR3nt: TGTGCCAGCAGCTTGACCGGGAGGGAAACAGATACGCAGTATTTT
CDR3aa: CASSLTGRETDTQYF
v_gene: TRBV5-4
j_gene: TRBJ2-3
d_gene: TRBD2
abundance: medium-sized

CDR3nt: TGTGCCAGCGGACCCTGGGAGACCCAGTACTTC
CDR3aa: CASGPWETQYF
v_gene: TRBV2
j_gene: TRBJ2-5
d_gene: NA
abundance: NA

CDR3nt: TGCGCCAGCAGCCAAGGAGGGAGTTACAATGAGCAGTTCTTC
CDR3aa: CASSQGGSYNEQFF
v_gene: TRBV4-1
j_gene: TRBJ2-1
d_gene: NA
abundance: NA

CDR3nt: TGCAGCGTTGGGTCCCAAGAGACCCAGTACTTC
CDR3aa: CSVGSQETQYF
v_gene: TRBV29-1
j_gene: TRBJ2-5
d_gene: NA
abundance: medium-sized

CDR3nt: TGTGCCAGCAGACAACAGGACAGCTATGGCTACACCTTC
CDR3aa: CASRQQDSYGYTF
v_gene: TRBV27
j_gene: TRBJ1-2
d_gene: NA
abundance: medium-sized

CDR3nt: TGCGCCAGCAGCCCCAGAGGGGGACTAGCGGGAGAAGGGGAGCAGTACTTC
CDR3aa: CASSPRGGLAGEGEQYF
v_gene: TRBV4-3
j_gene: TRBJ2-7
d_gene: TRBD2
abundance: NA

CDR3nt: TGTGCCAGCAGCGGACAGGGGGATTCACCCCTCCACTTT
CDR3aa: CASSGQGDSPLHF
v_gene: TRBV5-6
j_gene: TRBJ1-6
d_gene: TRBD1
abundance: medium-sized

CDR3nt: TGCGCCAGCAGTGATCTAGCGGGGGTCGGTACGCAGTATTTT
CDR3aa: CASSDLAGVGTQYF
v_gene: TRBV10-1
j_gene: TRBJ2-3
d_gene: TRBD2
abundance: NA

CDR3nt: TGTGCCAGCAGCTTAAACAGGGGCGATGAAAAACTGTTTTTT
CDR3aa: CASSLNRGDEKLFF
v_gene: TRBV7-9
j_gene: TRBJ1-4
d_gene: TRBD1
abundance: NA

CDR3nt: TGTGCCAGCAGTTACGCCCCAACTAATGAAAAACTGTTTTTT
CDR3aa: CASSYAPTNEKLFF
v_gene: TRBV6-5
j_gene: TRBJ1-4
d_gene: NA
abundance: medium-sized

CDR3nt: TGTGCCAGCAGCTTCTGGGGACAGGTTCCCAATGAGCAGTTCTTC
CDR3aa: CASSFWGQVPNEQFF
v_gene: TRBV5-4
j_gene: TRBJ2-1
d_gene: TRBD1
abundance: medium-sized

CDR3nt: TGCAGTGCTAGATCTTGGACGGACGAAAGCTCCTACGAGCAGTACTTC
CDR3aa: CSARSWTDESSYEQYF
v_gene: TRBV20-1
j_gene: TRBJ2-7
d_gene: NA
abundance: many

CDR3nt: TGTGCCAGCAGAACAGGGTTGTATGGCTACACCTTC
CDR3aa: CASRTGLYGYTF
v_gene: TRBV6-5
j_gene: TRBJ1-2
d_gene: NA
abundance: medium-sized

CDR3nt: TGTGCCAGCAGCTACCTGACGGGCTCTGGAAACACCATATATTTT
CDR3aa: CASSYLTGSGNTIYF
v_gene: TRBV7-9
j_gene: TRBJ1-3
d_gene: NA
abundance: medium-sized

CDR3nt: TGTGCCAGCAGCGTACTCTCCGGGACAGCGATCTCCTACGAGCAGTACTTC
CDR3aa: CASSVLSGTAISYEQYF
v_gene: TRBV6-2/TRBV6-3
j_gene: TRBJ2-7
d_gene: TRBD1
abundance: medium-sized

CDR3nt: TGCAGTGCGGCCATCGGGGGATCCCGAAACACCGGGGAGCTGTTTTTT
CDR3aa: CSAAIGGSRNTGELFF
v_gene: TRBV20-1
j_gene: TRBJ2-2
d_gene: NA
abundance: few

CDR3nt: TGTGCCAGCAGTTCCTTAGGACTAGCGGGTTACAATGAGCAGTTCTTC
CDR3aa: CASSSLGLAGYNEQFF
v_gene: TRBV28
j_gene: TRBJ2-1
d_gene: TRBD2
abundance: few

CDR3nt: TGTGCCAGCTCACCACTGGCTAGCGGAGCCTACAATGAGCAGTTCTTC
CDR3aa: CASSPLASGAYNEQFF
v_gene: TRBV18
j_gene: TRBJ2-1
d_gene: TRBD2
abundance: NA

CDR3nt: TGTGCCAGCAGGCCCCAGGGAGGGTATGGCTACACCTTC
CDR3aa: CASRPQGGYGYTF
v_gene: TRBV12-3/TRBV12-4
j_gene: TRBJ1-2
d_gene: NA
abundance: many

CDR3nt: TGTGCCAGCTCACTACAGACAGATACGCAGTATTTT
CDR3aa: CASSLQTDTQYF
v_gene: TRBV18
j_gene: TRBJ2-3
d_gene: NA
abundance: medium-sized

CDR3nt: TGTGCCAGCAGTTACGGGACCAGCAATGAGCAGTTCTTC
CDR3aa: CASSYGTSNEQFF
v_gene: TRBV6-5
j_gene: TRBJ2-1
d_gene: NA
abundance: medium-sized